The 22 T cell receptor beta chains below come from one sample, sequenced in a study of post-analysis software for immune sequencing data. Unique molecular identifiers were carried by the TCR beta cDNA libraries. Using its own MiXCR run on the PCR reads, TCRdb lists one record per CDR3 protein. In the table there are roughly 160,000 distinct CDR3 sequences, 35% to 40% of which are singletons. The sequencing used blood, collected after autologous hematopoietic stem cell transplantation. The receptors shown here come from a girl aged 5-17 years with multiple sclerosis.

The chain is built from TRBV24-1 and TRBJ2-7; tentatively, D is TRBD2 (5 bases). TRBJ2-5 matches the DNA end more closely, so the J call is doubtful. Germline lookup yields CDR1 KGHDR and CDR2 SFDVKD. The CDR3 sequence is 14 residues long. As DNA, the CDR3 is TGTGCCACCAGTGACTCGGGATTCCAAGAGACCCAGTACTTC. This encodes CATSDSGFQETQYF.

This clonotype has only a few counts. The V and J genes are TRBV4-3 and TRBJ2-7, with TRBD1 matching 11 bases. The CDR3 has 16 amino acids. The germline CDR1 and CDR2 sequences are LGHNA and YSLEER. The V gene end was trimmed by 0 bases and the J gene end by 3 bases; junction bases not matched to a gene: 4. For the CDR3, the DNA is TGCGCCAGCAGCCAAGATGAGGGACAGGGGGGCTACGAGCAGTACTTC. Protein: CASSQDEGQGGYEQYF.

On this clonotype itself: At one end, the junction sequence differs from germline, possibly due to a read error. The chain recombines TRBV6-1 with TRBJ2-6; D might be TRBD1 (5 bases). CDR3 length: 17 amino acids. CDR1 MNHNS and CDR2 SASEGT come from the germline V gene. DNA for the CDR3: TGTGCCAGCAGCCCAAGGGCTGCCGTCTCTGGGGCCAACGTCCGGACTTTC. Residues: CASSPRAAVSGANVRTF.

This clonotype was seen more than once but under ten times. The chain has TRBV27 and TRBJ2-7; TRBD1 or TRBD2 may be the D gene (5 bases each). V shed 7 bases and J shed 2 bases, with 24 bases lying between them. Germline values: CDR1 MNHEY, CDR2 SMNVEV (reference sequence). This CDR3 contains 17 residues. CDR3: CASNLIGTPRTTYEQYF. Here the CDR3 DNA reads TGTGCCAGCAACCTAATTGGGACGCCTCGGACCACCTACGAGCAGTACTTC.

This clonotype was seen repeatedly, ten times or more. This sequence joins TRBV20-1 and TRBJ2-1, with D unresolved. Germline V gene lookup returns CDR1 DFQATT and CDR2 SNEGSKA (reference sequence). V lost 3 bases and J lost 1, with 22 bases in between. The CDR3 runs to 18 residues. The CDR3 nucleotides read TGCAGTGCTAGCTTACCCTTAGCCCCCGTAAGGTCCTACAATGAGCAGTTCTTC. Protein product: CSASLPLAPVRSYNEQFF.

As regards this clonotype: One end of the junction varies from germline; a read error may be responsible. This chain connects TRBV24-1 to TRBJ1-2; no reliable D call. The germline gives CDR1 KGHDR, CDR2 SFDVKD. This CDR3 region has 12 residues. The CDR3 bases are TGTGCCACCGGCCGGGCGGGTGGTGGCTGCACCTTC. This codes for CATGRAGGGCTF.

This clonotype was counted many times. V and J are TRBV29-1 and TRBJ2-5, with D possibly matching TRBD1 (6 bases). The CDR3 is 15 amino acids. V lost 3 bases and J lost 0, with 14 bases in between. The germline V gene encodes CDR1 SQVTM and CDR2 ANQGSEA. The CDR3 nucleotides read TGCAGCGTTGAGATAACCGGGACATACCAAGAGACCCAGTACTTC. It translates to CSVEITGTYQETQYF.

The chain recombines TRBV21-1 with TRBJ2-1; the table's TRBD2 call for D was not verified on the DNA. TRBV21-1 is marked as a pseudogene. This CDR3 contains 19 residues. The CDR3 DNA follows: TGTGCCAGCAGCAAAGAGGGCAGGCCCACGTTTCGAAGAGCCAATGAGCAGTTCTTC. It codes for CASSKEGRPTFRRANEQFF.

On this clonotype itself: One end of the junction is discordant with germline, which a read error may explain. V gene TRBV15 combines with J gene TRBJ2-5; D perhaps matches TRBD1 (5 bases). The DNA end is more similar to TRBJ2-7, so the J call may be wrong. CDR3 length: 14 residues. The germline gives CDR1 LNHNV, CDR2 YYDKDF (reference sequence). This chain's CDR3 is CPTSRDPGSAEQYF. The DNA for the CDR3 is TGTCCCACCAGCAGAGATCCAGGGTCGGCCGAGCAGTACTTC.

CDR3 in amino acids: CASSLAGQGPYGYTF. In DNA, the CDR3 is TGTGCCAGCAGCTTAGCCGGGCAGGGCCCCTATGGCTACACCTTC. V is TRBV7-2 and J is TRBJ1-2, with D possibly being TRBD1 (5 bases). CDR1 and CDR2 from the germline V gene are SGHTA and FQGNSA. The V end was cut by 0 bases, the J end by 4 bases, with 12 bases between. CDR3 size: 15 residues.

The table lists this clonotype with a few counts. This chain links TRBV5-5 with TRBJ2-7, with TRBD2 matching over 10 bases. The last part of the DNA fits TRBJ2-5 better; the J call may be wrong. Germline V gives CDR1 SGHKS, CDR2 YYEKEE (reference sequence). The CDR3 is 16 amino acids. The CDR3 region is CASSHPLAGVWETQYF. CDR3 DNA sequence: TGTGCCAGCAGCCATCCGCTAGCGGGAGTTTGGGAGACCCAGTACTTC.

The rearrangement uses TRBV5-6 and TRBJ2-3, with TRBD2 as a possible D gene (6 bases). The germline gives CDR1 SGHDT, CDR2 YYEEEE. The germline V and J ends were trimmed by 3 bases and 2 bases, with 16 bases remaining between them. The CDR3 sequence is 16 residues long. This chain's CDR3 is CASSWGVVAATDTQYF. The CDR3 DNA reads TGTGCCAGCAGCTGGGGCGTGGTAGCGGCCACAGATACGCAGTATTTT.

Only a few counts were recorded for this clonotype. V usage is TRBV9 and J usage is TRBJ1-1, with D possibly matching TRBD1 (6 bases). The CDR3 length is 13 residues. Germline assignment: CDR1 SGDLS and CDR2 YYNGEE. V was clipped by 0 bases and J by 6 bases, with 9 bases between them. The CDR3 is CASSVAGGSEAFF. CDR3 in DNA: TGTGCCAGCAGCGTAGCCGGGGGCTCTGAAGCTTTCTTT.

The chain links TRBV11-2 to TRBJ2-1; tentative D call: TRBD2 (5 bases). The CDR3 runs to 17 residues. Germline values: CDR1 SGHAT, CDR2 FQNNGV. The V end lost 1 base, the J end lost 5 bases, and 18 bases lay between the germline ends. This CDR3 is CASSLAVALNLNNEQFF. The CDR3 DNA follows: TGTGCCAGCAGCTTAGCGGTAGCGCTAAACCTCAACAATGAGCAGTTCTTC.

This clonotype was recorded a few times. No DNA is shown, since the ends of the CDR3 on it are uncertain; the CDR3 is the one TCRdb lists. The CDR3 protein is CASSQGRGVFGDGYTF. This chain links TRBV14 with TRBJ1-2; the D call TRBD1 from the table was never checked on the DNA. Looked up from germline, CDR1 is SGHDN and CDR2 is FVKESK. The CDR3 is 16 amino acids in total, end residues counted.

This clonotype was seen at least ten times. V and J are TRBV5-6 and TRBJ1-1; TRBD1 is a possible D gene (6 bases). Trimming left V 1 base short and J 1 base short, with 8 bases between. CDR3 length: 14 amino acids. From germline, CDR1 is SGHDT and CDR2 YYEEEE. The CDR3 sequence: CASSLPGENTEAFF. CDR3 sequence (DNA): TGTGCCAGCAGCTTGCCAGGGGAGAACACTGAAGCTTTCTTT. The complete variable domain, with remaining parts taken from reference TRBV5-6 and TRBJ1-1, reads DAGVTQSPTHLIKTRGQQVTLRCSPKSGHDTVSWYQQALGQGPQFIFQYYEEEERQRGNFPDRFSGHQFPNYSSELNVNALLLGDSALYLCASSLPGENTEAFFGQGTRLTVV.

The chain carries TRBV6-1 and TRBJ2-1, with 12 bases that match TRBD2. Germline V lookup: CDR1 MNHNS, CDR2 SASEGT. The V and J ends lost 9 bases and 8 bases, in that order; junction bases with no gene match: 8. The CDR3 totals 14 residues. CDR3 protein: CARTSGSMSDEQFF. The CDR3, as DNA: TGTGCCAGGACTAGCGGGAGTATGTCGGATGAGCAGTTCTTC.

For this clonotype: The junction differs from germline at one of its ends, possibly a read error. The V and J genes are TRBV28 and TRBJ1-1; the D gene is possibly TRBD1 (6 bases). The CDR3 spans 15 residues. The germline V gene has CDR1 MDHEN and CDR2 SYDVKM. CDR3 coding DNA: TGTGCCCGCAGTGCCCGAACAGGGCGGATGGCTGAAGCTTTCTTT. This translates into CARSARTGRMAEAFF.

The rearrangement joins TRBV5-1 to TRBJ1-1, with 12 bases identical to TRBD1. Trimming took 4 bases from V and 4 from J; bases not matched to a gene: 5. The CDR3 totals 15 residues. Germline V gene data show CDR1 as SGHRS and CDR2 as YFSETQ. CDR3 DNA: TGCGCCAGCAGCCCCGGGACAGGGGGCGTCACTGAAGCTTTCTTT. Amino acid sequence: CASSPGTGGVTEAFF.

Comments on this clonotype: This sequence may be a read error, since a much larger clone differs from it by one base. This sequence joins TRBV29-1 and TRBJ2-1, with D possibly matching TRBD2 (6 bases). The DNA end favors TRBJ2-7, so the J call may be wrong. The CDR3 spans 16 residues. Looked up from germline, CDR1 is SQVTM and CDR2 is ANQGSEA. The CDR3 nucleotides read TGCAGCGTTGAAGATTCGGCGGGGAAGTGGTACAATGAGCAGTACTTC. This gives the protein CSVEDSAGKWYNEQYF.

This clonotype was detected only a few times. The rearrangement joins TRBV3-1 to TRBJ2-3; D is ambiguous. Deletions cut 4 bases from V and 2 bases from J, with 13 bases between. Germline lookup yields CDR1 LGHDT and CDR2 YNNKEL (reference sequence). This CDR3 contains 15 residues. DNA for the CDR3: TGTGCCAGCAGCCCCATACGGGCCCACACAGATACGCAGTATTTT. Its translation is CASSPIRAHTDTQYF.

The J gene is TRBJ2-1, the V gene TRBV6-2 or TRBV6-3; no clear D. CDR3 length equals 16 residues. The ends were cut back, 1 base at V and 0 bases at J, with 10 bases in the middle. Germline V lookup: CDR1 MNHEY, CDR2 SVGEGT. CDR3 sequence (DNA): TGTGCCAGCAGTTACTTTGGCGGTAGCTCCTACAATGAGCAGTTCTTC. This translates into CASSYFGGSSYNEQFF.